The 25 T cell receptor beta chains below all came from one sample that was sequenced in a study of T cells in Graves' hyperthyroidism and ophthalmopathy. Amplification of TCR beta CDR3 regions was performed using RNA transcripts as template. The HTBI primer set was used in a first-round RT-PCR of the TCR CDR3. TCRdb called the multiplex PCR reads again in MiXCR, with one record for every CDR3 protein. The sample has some 440,000 distinct CDR3 sequences; roughly 14% are singletons. Sequencing was performed on blood. All receptors come from a woman aged 18-30 years with Graves' hyperthyroidism.

This clonotype was found a few times. V gene TRBV19 combines with J gene TRBJ2-5; 8 nucleotides match TRBD1. The germline V gene encodes CDR1 LNHDA and CDR2 SQIVND (reference sequence). The length of the CDR3 is 15 residues. V dropped 5 bases and J dropped 1; count of bases not matched to a gene: 6. CDR3 sequence reads: CASSGTGTGQETQYF. The CDR3 DNA is TGTGCCAGTAGTGGCACCGGGACAGGCCAAGAGACCCAGTACTTC.

Many counts were recorded for this clonotype. V gene TRBV20-1 combines with J gene TRBJ1-5; D gene ambiguous. V lost 6 bases and J 3 bases, leaving 12 bases between the germline ends. Germline CDR1 is DFQATT and CDR2 is SNEGSKA (reference sequence). This CDR3 has 13 amino acids. CDR3 coding DNA: TGCAGTGCAATAGCGGGTGTCAATCAGCCCCAGCATTTT. As protein: CSAIAGVNQPQHF.

In its sample, this clonotype was seen many times. This chain links TRBV7-3 with TRBJ2-7; 7 nucleotides match TRBD1. Germline assignment: CDR1 SGHTA and CDR2 FQGTGA. This CDR3 has 14 residues. J was trimmed by 3 bases and V by 2 bases; bases with no gene match: 4. The CDR3 nucleotides are TGTGCCAGCAGCTTACGACAGGGAAACTACGAGCAGTACTTC. It encodes CASSLRQGNYEQYF.

This clonotype was observed many times. The V and J genes are TRBV12-3 or TRBV12-4 and TRBJ1-1; 8 bases match TRBD1. The junction had 7 bases not matched to a gene; V was cut back by 6 bases and J by 1 base. The CDR3 contains 15 residues. The CDR3 DNA follows: TGTGCCAGCAGGCGTACCGACAGGGGGAACACTGAAGCTTTCTTT. It encodes CASRRTDRGNTEAFF.

The rearrangement links TRBV18 to TRBJ2-6; the D is unclear. The germline V and J ends were trimmed by 3 bases and 0 bases, with 12 bases remaining between them. Germline V gives CDR1 KGHSH, CDR2 LQKENI. CDR3 size: 17 residues. The CDR3 coding sequence is TGTGCCAGCTCACCTGCTAGACTGTTCTCTGGGGCCAACGTCCTGACTTTC. It specifies CASSPARLFSGANVLTF. Complete variable domain (other parts from reference TRBV18 and TRBJ2-6): NAGVMQNPRHLVRRRGQEARLRCSPMKGHSHVYWYRQLPEEGLKFMVYLQKENIIDESGMPKERFSAEFPKEGPSILRIQQVVRGDSAAYFCASSPARLFSGANVLTFGAGSRLTVL.

This clonotype has ten or more counts. This chain connects TRBV6-1 to TRBJ1-4; D ambiguous. The CDR3 consists of 14 residues. Trimming cost V 6 bases and J 8 bases, with 16 bases left between them. Germline V gene sequence: CDR1 MNHNS, CDR2 SASEGT. In nucleotides, the CDR3 is TGTGCCAGCAGCTTTCAACTAGGAGGAGAAAAACTGTTTTTT. Residues: CASSFQLGGEKLFF.

This chain uses TRBV28 with TRBJ2-2; 16 bases agree with TRBD2. The V gene end was trimmed by 6 bases and the J gene end by 3 bases; junction bases not matched to a gene: 7. CDR3 length equals 18 residues. The germline V gene has CDR1 MDHEN and CDR2 SYDVKM. CDR3 in DNA: TGTGCCAGCAGCAGGGGGACTAGCGGGAGGGTCGACACCGGGGAGCTGTTTTTT. Translated, it gives CASSRGTSGRVDTGELFF.

This clonotype was detected once. A clone one base away is much larger, so this may be a read error. The CDR3 coding sequence is TGTGCCACCAATGATTTGAGTAAGAGGGAACATCAGCCCCAGCATTTT. It encodes CATNDLSKREHQPQHF. The chain combines TRBV24-1 with TRBJ1-5; D ambiguous. The CDR3 loop spans 16 amino acids. The germline V gene encodes CDR1 KGHDR and CDR2 SFDVKD.

This clonotype occurred many times. The CDR3 sequence is CAIRDYLAGYNEQFF. DNA for the CDR3: TGTGCCATCAGAGATTATCTAGCGGGATACAATGAGCAGTTCTTC. The chain carries TRBV10-3 and TRBJ2-1; 9 nucleotides match TRBD2. CDR1 ENHRY and CDR2 SYGVKD come from the germline V gene. With 6 bases clipped from V and 4 bases from J, the junction kept 7 bases outside the gene matches. The CDR3 is 15 residues long.

This clonotype was counted many times. The chain recombines TRBV6-2 or TRBV6-3 with TRBJ2-7; 8 nucleotides match TRBD1. The CDR3 spans 14 residues. After removal of 6 bases from V and 3 bases from J, the junction contained 7 bases not matched to a gene. Germline-derived CDR1 and CDR2 are MNHEY and SVGEGT. CDR3 region: CASSRQGRFYEQYF. The CDR3, as DNA: TGTGCCAGCAGCCGACAGGGGCGATTCTACGAGCAGTACTTC.

The chain combines TRBV25-1 with TRBJ2-7; D not certain. V lost 2 bases and J lost 2, with 7 bases in between. Germline values: CDR1 MGHDK, CDR2 SYGVNS. This CDR3 has 13 residues. The CDR3 DNA follows: TGTGCCAGCAGTGAAGGGTTTCCCTACGAGCAGTACTTC. It encodes CASSEGFPYEQYF.

This clonotype occurred a few times. V is TRBV2 and J is TRBJ1-1; TRBD1 might be the D (5 bases). Germline loops: CDR1 SNHLY, CDR2 FYNNEI. This CDR3 spans 13 amino acids. Deletions cut 7 bases from V and 4 bases from J, with 13 bases between. The CDR3, as DNA: TGTGCCAGCAACCAAAGGGGCGGCACTGAAGCTTTCTTT. It yields the protein CASNQRGGTEAFF.

At least ten counts were recorded for this clonotype. V gene TRBV20-1 combines with J gene TRBJ2-1, with D tentatively TRBD2 (7 bases). Trimming cost V 3 bases and J 0 bases, with 24 bases left between them. Germline V gene data show CDR1 as DFQATT and CDR2 as SNEGSKA (reference sequence). The CDR3 is 19 amino acids. The CDR3 coding sequence is TGCAGTGCTAGGGGGAGGGGGAGGAGACAACCCGTCTCCTACAATGAGCAGTTCTTC. Amino acids: CSARGRGRRQPVSYNEQFF.

The chain combines TRBV10-2 with TRBJ2-5; maybe TRBD2 (7 bases). CDR1 and CDR2 (germline): WSHSY, SAAADI. The CDR3 is made up of 18 amino acids. With 4 bases removed from V and 7 bases from J, the gap between germline ends came to 28 bases. The chain's CDR3 is CASSGSRTGTKGGGTQYF. The CDR3 region has the DNA TGCGCCAGCAGTGGTTCCCGCACCGGGACTAAGGGAGGGGGGACCCAGTACTTC.

This clonotype was recorded a few times. The genes are TRBV20-1 and TRBJ2-3, with 8 bases lining up with TRBD2. The trim removed 4 bases at V and 5 bases at J, leaving 17 bases unmatched. Germline CDR1 and CDR2: DFQATT and SNEGSKA (reference sequence). The CDR3 contains 17 residues. The CDR3 DNA is TGCAGTGCTACCGAAATTGTAACTAGCGGTCGTGTAGATACGCAGTATTTT. This sequence encodes CSATEIVTSGRVDTQYF.

This clonotype was detected only a few times. The chain has TRBV7-3 and TRBJ2-4; D not resolved. CDR3 length: 20 residues. The V end was cut by 4 bases, the J end by 0 bases, with 25 bases between. Germline V lookup: CDR1 SGHTA, CDR2 FQGTGA. CDR3 amino acids: CASSSKRNHRRTLAKNIQYF. The CDR3, as DNA: TGTGCCAGCAGCTCAAAGCGAAATCACCGAAGAACCCTAGCCAAAAACATTCAGTACTTC.

The V and J genes are TRBV2 and TRBJ1-4; tentative D call: TRBD1 (6 bases). The CDR3 spans 14 residues. Deletions cut 2 bases from V and 4 bases from J, with 8 bases between. Per germline, CDR1 SNHLY and CDR2 FYNNEI. CDR3 bases: TGTGCCAGCAGTGAACGGGACATTAATGAAAAACTGTTTTTT. Its protein product is CASSERDINEKLFF.

Worth noting for this clonotype: The germline gene is not matched at one end of the junction; a read error may be the cause. The V and J genes are TRBV12-3 or TRBV12-4 and TRBJ1-1, with a possible D match to TRBD1 (5 bases). The CDR3 has 15 amino acids. The CDR3 protein is CASSLAGGEGTEAFF. CDR3 bases: TGTGCCAGCAGCTTAGCGGGGGGTGAGGGCACTGAAGCTTTCTTT.

The CDR3, as DNA: TGTGCCAGCAGCCCGGCGCAGGGGGGGCAGCCCCAGCATTTT. Its protein product is CASSPAQGGQPQHF. The chain links TRBV7-2 to TRBJ1-5; 7 nucleotides agree with TRBD1. J gave up 7 bases and V 5 bases, and 8 bases lay outside the gene matches. The CDR3 loop spans 14 amino acids. Germline V lookup: CDR1 SGHTA, CDR2 FQGNSA. The full variable domain, in which reference TRBV7-2 and TRBJ1-5 provide the parts outside the CDR3, is GAGVSQSPSNKVTEKGKDVELRCDPISGHTALYWYRQSLGQGLEFLIYFQGNSAPDKSGLPSDRFSAERTGGSVSTLTIQRTQQEDSAVYLCASSPAQGGQPQHFGDGTRLSIL.

This clonotype was seen repeatedly, ten times or more. V and J are TRBV28 and TRBJ1-6; 8 nucleotides match TRBD1. The V gene's germline CDR1 is MDHEN and CDR2 SYDVKM. Trimming at V came to 2 bases and at J to 9 bases, leaving 6 bases not matched to a gene. The CDR3 is made up of 15 amino acids. CDR3 in amino acids: CASSLLRTGISPLHF. CDR3 DNA: TGTGCCAGCAGTTTACTCCGGACAGGGATTTCACCCCTCCACTTT.

This clonotype was counted at least ten times. The genes are TRBV9 and TRBJ2-7; the D is unclear. This CDR3 has 14 amino acids. Germline CDR1 reads SGDLS; CDR2 reads YYNGEE. V was shortened by 4 bases and J by 2 bases, with 13 bases between the two germline ends. CDR3 coding DNA: TGTGCCAGCAGCCCAGAGAAGTTCACCTACGAGCAGTACTTC. This codes for CASSPEKFTYEQYF. The full variable domain, rest sourced from reference TRBV9 and TRBJ2-7, is DSGVTQTPKHLITATGQRVTLRCSPRSGDLSVYWYQQSLDQGLQFLIQYYNGEERAKGNILERFSAQQFPDLHSELNLSSLELGDSALYFCASSPEKFTYEQYFGPGTRLTVT.

This clonotype was counted ten times or more. The V and J genes are TRBV11-1 and TRBJ1-2, with D possibly TRBD1 on 6 matching bases. CDR3 size: 13 residues. Germline V gene sequence: CDR1 SGHAT, CDR2 FQDESV (reference sequence). V was trimmed by 5 bases and J by 4 bases, leaving 11 bases between them. Here the CDR3 reads CASSQDSGYGYTF. The CDR3 DNA sequence: TGTGCCAGCAGCCAGGACAGTGGCTATGGCTACACCTTC.

The rearrangement uses TRBV12-3 or TRBV12-4 and TRBJ2-3; no clear D gene. The CDR3 is made up of 16 amino acids. Trimming removed 2 bases at V and 5 bases at J, with 17 bases between. CDR3 residues: CASSLWTELVLDTQYF. The CDR3 nucleotides read TGTGCCAGCAGTTTATGGACGGAACTTGTTTTAGATACGCAGTATTTT.

This clonotype was detected only a few times. V usage is TRBV10-3 and J usage is TRBJ1-4, with D tentatively TRBD1 (5 bases). CDR3 length: 14 residues. V lost 5 bases and J 8 bases, leaving 15 bases between the germline ends. Germline CDR1 ENHRY, CDR2 SYGVKD. CDR3 coding DNA: TGTGCCATCAGTCTGGGGGGAGTTGGCGAAAAACTGTTTTTT. Translation gives CAISLGGVGEKLFF.

This clonotype was detected ten times or more. The V gene is TRBV20-1, the J gene TRBJ2-3; TRBD2 aligns across 15 bases. V was clipped by 6 bases and J by 4 bases; unmatched bases: 23. The germline gives CDR1 DFQATT, CDR2 SNEGSKA (reference sequence). The CDR3 is 21 residues long. The CDR3 bases are TGCAGTGCCAGCAGGTGGATTGGACTAGCGGGGGGGCATGGAGGTGCAGATACGCAGTATTTT. This translates into CSASRWIGLAGGHGGADTQYF.